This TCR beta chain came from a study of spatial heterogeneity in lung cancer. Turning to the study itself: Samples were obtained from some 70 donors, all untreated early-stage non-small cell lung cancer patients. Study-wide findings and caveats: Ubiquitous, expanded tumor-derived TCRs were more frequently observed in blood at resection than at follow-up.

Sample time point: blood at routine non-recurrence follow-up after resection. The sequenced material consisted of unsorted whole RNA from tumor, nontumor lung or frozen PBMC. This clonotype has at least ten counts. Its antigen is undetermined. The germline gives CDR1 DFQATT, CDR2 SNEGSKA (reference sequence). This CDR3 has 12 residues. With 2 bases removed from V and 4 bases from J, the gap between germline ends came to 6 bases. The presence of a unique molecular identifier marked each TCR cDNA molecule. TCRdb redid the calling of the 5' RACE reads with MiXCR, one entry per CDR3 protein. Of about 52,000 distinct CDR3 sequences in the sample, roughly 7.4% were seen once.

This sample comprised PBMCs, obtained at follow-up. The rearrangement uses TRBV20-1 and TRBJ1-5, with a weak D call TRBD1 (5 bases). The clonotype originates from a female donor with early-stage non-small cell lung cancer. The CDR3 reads CSARWGNQPQHF. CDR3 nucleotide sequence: TGCAGTGCTAGATGGGGGAATCAGCCCCAGCATTTT.